This entry features one T cell receptor (beta chain) sequence. Its antigen remains unknown. This sample was taken from a study of glioma-infiltrating T cells after dendritic cell vaccination. The CDR3 runs to 13 residues. Germline trimming cut 1 base from V and 7 bases from J; bases unmatched to any gene: 4. Looked up from germline, CDR1 is SGHRS and CDR2 is YFSETQ. Study-wide results and caveats: TCR clonality showed no direct relationship with survival.

Profiled with immunoSEQ multiplex PCR; TCRdb holds only in-frame clones, not every one. The table includes roughly 100,000 clones, roughly 79% detected once. The sample in question was blood, obtained before dendritic cell vaccination. The chain couples TRBV5-1 to TRBJ2-5; 7 bases match TRBD2. This receptor was obtained from a human donor with glioblastoma. The chain's CDR3 is CASSLIAGGTQYF. DNA for the CDR3: TGCGCCAGCAGCTTGATAGCGGGTGGGACCCAGTACTTC. Filled out from reference TRBV5-1 and TRBJ2-5, the complete variable domain reads KAGVTQTPRYLIKTRGQQVTLSCSPISGHRSVSWYQQTPGQGLQFLFEYFSETQRNKGNFPGRFSGRQFSNSRSEMNVSTLELGDSALYLCASSLIAGGTQYFGPGTRLLVL.